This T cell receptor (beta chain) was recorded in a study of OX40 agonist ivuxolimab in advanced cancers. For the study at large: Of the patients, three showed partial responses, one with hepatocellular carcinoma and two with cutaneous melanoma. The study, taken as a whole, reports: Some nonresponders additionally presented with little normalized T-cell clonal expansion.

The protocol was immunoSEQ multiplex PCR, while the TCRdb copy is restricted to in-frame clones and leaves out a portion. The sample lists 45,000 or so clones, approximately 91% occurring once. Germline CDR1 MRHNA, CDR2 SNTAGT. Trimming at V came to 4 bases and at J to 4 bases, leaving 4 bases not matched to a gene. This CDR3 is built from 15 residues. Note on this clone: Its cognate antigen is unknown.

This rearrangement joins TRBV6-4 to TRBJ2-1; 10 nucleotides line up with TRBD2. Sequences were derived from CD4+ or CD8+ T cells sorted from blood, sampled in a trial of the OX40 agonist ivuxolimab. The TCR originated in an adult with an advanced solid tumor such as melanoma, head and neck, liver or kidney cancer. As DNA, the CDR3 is TGTGCCAGCAGTGCTCTAGCGGGGGCATACAATGAGCAGTTCTTC. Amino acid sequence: CASSALAGAYNEQFF.